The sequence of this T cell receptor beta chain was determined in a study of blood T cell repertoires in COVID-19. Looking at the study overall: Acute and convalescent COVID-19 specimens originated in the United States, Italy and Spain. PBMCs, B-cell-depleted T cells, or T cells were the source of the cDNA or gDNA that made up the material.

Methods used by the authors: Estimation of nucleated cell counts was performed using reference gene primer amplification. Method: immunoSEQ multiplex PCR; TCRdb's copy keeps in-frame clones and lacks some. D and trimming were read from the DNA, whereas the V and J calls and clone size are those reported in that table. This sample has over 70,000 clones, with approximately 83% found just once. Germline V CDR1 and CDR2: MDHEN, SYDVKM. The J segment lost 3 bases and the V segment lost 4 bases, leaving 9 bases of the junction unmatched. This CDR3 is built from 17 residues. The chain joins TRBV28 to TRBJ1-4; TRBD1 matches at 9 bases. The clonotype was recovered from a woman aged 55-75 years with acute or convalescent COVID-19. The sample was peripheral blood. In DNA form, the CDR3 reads TGTGCCAGCAGTTCTCCGGGACAGGGATTAGCTAATGAAAAACTGTTTTTT. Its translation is CASSSPGQGLANEKLFF.